This T cell receptor beta chain is from a study of tumor and adjacent non-tumor tissue in lung cancer. In the study overall: Approximately 4 million productive TCRbeta reads were obtained per sample on average.

RNA was extracted from bulk tissue without any cell sorting. Donors were chemotherapy-naive, newly diagnosed lung cancer surgical patients in China, August–late 2014. General observations from the study: Normal lung showed higher cumulative top 100 clone frequency than tumor.

In regard to this clonotype: Its antigen is undetermined. No conserved phenylalanine or tryptophan is present at the end of the CDR3, so a read error is the likely explanation.

TCRbeta libraries were built with three rounds of nested PCR, modified from ARM-PCR. TCRdb re-analysed the multiplex PCR reads in MiXCR, keeping a single row per CDR3 protein. The sample includes approximately 120,000 distinct CDR3 sequences, over 65% of them seen just once. This receptor was taken from a man aged 25 to 45 with non-small cell lung cancer. The sample comprised lung tumor tissue.

CDR3 residues: CASSPEAGGRSSYEQYS. CDR3 sequence (DNA): TGTGCCAGCAGCCCCGAGGCAGGCGGGAGGAGCTCATACGAGCAGTACTCC. This chain links TRBV4-2 with TRBJ2-7; 8 bases match TRBD2. The junction had 15 bases not matched to a gene; V was cut back by 4 bases and J by 4 bases. Looked up from germline, CDR1 is LGHNA and CDR2 is YNFKEQ. The CDR3 totals 17 residues.